These 3 T cell receptor beta chains came from one sample sequenced in a study of T cell responses to AZD1222 COVID-19 vaccine. The protocol was immunoSEQ multiplex PCR, while the TCRdb copy is restricted to in-frame clones and leaves out a portion. The data hold 120,000 or so clones, with more than 75% observed a single time. The sample was peripheral blood, taken on day 0 of AZD1222 vaccination. The receptors here all came from an adult in good health.

This clone has just one count. The chain carries TRBV30 and TRBJ1-6, with D maybe TRBD1 (5 bases). This CDR3 comprises 15 residues. Trimming left V 0 bases short and J 7 bases short, with 13 bases between. CDR1 and CDR2 from the germline V gene are GTSNPN and SVGIG (reference sequence). The CDR3 spells CAWSVPGIENSPLHF. The CDR3 coding sequence is TGTGCCTGGAGTGTACCAGGGATTGAAAATTCACCCCTCCACTTT.

This clone was seen a few times. This rearrangement joins TRBV27 to TRBJ2-2; no firm D call. The V gene lost 4 bases and the J gene lost 3 bases, with 6 bases spanning the gap. CDR3 size: 13 residues. The V gene's germline CDR1 is MNHEY and CDR2 SMNVEV (reference sequence). This CDR3 is CASSYTDTGELFF. The CDR3, as DNA: TGTGCCAGCAGTTATACCGACACCGGGGAGCTGTTTTTT.

This chain uses TRBV18 with TRBJ2-3, with 11 bases that match TRBD2. Unmatched junction bases numbered 13, after V lost 3 bases and J lost 5 bases. Per the germline V gene, CDR1 is KGHSH and CDR2 is LQKENI. This CDR3 comprises 18 residues. DNA for the CDR3: TGTGCCAGCTCACCCAATCCTTATAGCGGGGGGGCTAAAGATACGCAGTATTTT. Its translation is CASSPNPYSGGAKDTQYF.